This T cell receptor (beta chain) was sequenced for a study of T cell responses to AZD1222 COVID-19 vaccine. Whole-study context: Pooled together were second doses at about 4 or about 12 weeks.

On this clone: Its antigen is undetermined.

Overall study results and limits: Spike-spanning, vaccine-associated CD4 TCRs were dominant at 160-218 and 743-854.

Data came from immunoSEQ multiplex PCR; TCRdb stores just in-frame clones and leaves some out. In the table there are roughly 140,000 clones, roughly 88% of which are singletons. The receptor comes from an adult in good health. Sequencing used peripheral blood, obtained on day 0 of AZD1222 vaccination.

CDR3 residues: CSVVDSNQPQHF. CDR3 nucleotides: TGCAGCGTTGTAGACAGCAATCAGCCCCAGCATTTT. The chain uses TRBV29-1 and TRBJ1-5; no clear D. Trimming pared 4 bases from V and 1 base from J, leaving 5 bases between. The length of the CDR3 is 12 residues. Germline V gene sequence: CDR1 SQVTM, CDR2 ANQGSEA.